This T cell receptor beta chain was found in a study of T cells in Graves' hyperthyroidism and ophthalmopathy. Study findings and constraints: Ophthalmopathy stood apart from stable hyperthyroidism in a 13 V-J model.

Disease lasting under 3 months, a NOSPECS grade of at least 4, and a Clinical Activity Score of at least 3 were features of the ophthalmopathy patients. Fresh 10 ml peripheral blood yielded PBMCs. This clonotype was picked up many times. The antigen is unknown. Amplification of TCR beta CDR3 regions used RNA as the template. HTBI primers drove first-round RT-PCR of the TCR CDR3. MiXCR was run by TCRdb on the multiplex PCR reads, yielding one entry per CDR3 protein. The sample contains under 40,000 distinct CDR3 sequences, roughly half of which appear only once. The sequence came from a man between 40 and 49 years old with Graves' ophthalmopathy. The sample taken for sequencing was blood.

Written as DNA, the CDR3 is TGCAGTGCTAGAGATTTAAGGGACAGTAATTCACCCCTCCACTTT. Amino acid sequence: CSARDLRDSNSPLHF. The chain employs TRBV20-1 and TRBJ1-6; TRBD1 aligns across 7 bases. Germline V lookup: CDR1 DFQATT, CDR2 SNEGSKA (reference sequence). V trimming: 0 bases; J trimming: 6 bases; junction bases outside the gene matches: 5. The CDR3 runs to 15 residues.